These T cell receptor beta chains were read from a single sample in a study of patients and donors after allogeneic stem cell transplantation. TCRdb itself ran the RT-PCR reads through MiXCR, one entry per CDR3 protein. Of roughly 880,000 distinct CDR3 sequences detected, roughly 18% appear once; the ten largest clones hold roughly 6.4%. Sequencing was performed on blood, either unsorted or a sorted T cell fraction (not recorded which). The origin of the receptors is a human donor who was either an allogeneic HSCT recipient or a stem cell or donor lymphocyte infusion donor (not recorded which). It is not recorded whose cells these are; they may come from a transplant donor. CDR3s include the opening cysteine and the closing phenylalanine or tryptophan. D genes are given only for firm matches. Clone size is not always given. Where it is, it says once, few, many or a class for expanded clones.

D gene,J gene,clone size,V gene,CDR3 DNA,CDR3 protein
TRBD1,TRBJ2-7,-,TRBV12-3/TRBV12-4,TGTGCCAGCAGTTTGGCCAGGGGGCGCAGCGAGCAGTACTTC,CASSLARGRSEQYF
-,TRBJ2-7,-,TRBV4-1,TGCGCCAGCAGCCAAGAAAGTGTGGGATACGAGCAGTACTTC,CASSQESVGYEQYF
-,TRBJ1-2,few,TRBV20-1,TGCAGTGCTAGAGGAAATCTTAACTATGGCTACACCTTC,CSARGNLNYGYTF
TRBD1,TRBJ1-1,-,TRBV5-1,TGCGCCAGCAGCTTGGTTCTGGGACAGGGGGCAGGCACTGAAGCTTTCTTT,CASSLVLGQGAGTEAFF
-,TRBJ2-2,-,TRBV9,TGTGCCAGCAGCGTAAGTCCCGTTTACACCGGGGAGCTGTTTTTT,CASSVSPVYTGELFF
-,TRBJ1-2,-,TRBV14,TGTGCCAGCAGCCAAGATGATTCAGGGTTTGGCTACACCTTC,CASSQDDSGFGYTF
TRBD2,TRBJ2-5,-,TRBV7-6,TGTGCCAGCAGCGGAAAACTAGCGACTGGAGCCCAGTACTTC,CASSGKLATGAQYF
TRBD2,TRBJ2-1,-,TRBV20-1,TGCAGTGCTTCTAGCGGGGTTGAGCAGTTCTTC,CSASSGVEQFF
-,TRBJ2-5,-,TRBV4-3,TGCGCCAGCAGCCAAGATATACGGATCCAAGAGACCCAGTACTTC,CASSQDIRIQETQYF
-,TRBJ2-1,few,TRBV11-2,TGTGCCAGCAGCTTGACCACGGCGGCCAATGAGCAGTTCTTC,CASSLTTAANEQFF
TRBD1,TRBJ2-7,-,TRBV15,TGTGCCACCAGCAGAATCGGGGGGACAGGGGATGGGGAGCAGTACTTC,CATSRIGGTGDGEQYF
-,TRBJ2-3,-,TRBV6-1,TGTGCCAGCAGTAACCTTGGGGGACTACAGGGATCAGATACGCAGTATTTT,CASSNLGGLQGSDTQYF
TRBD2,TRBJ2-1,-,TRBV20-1,TGCAGTGCTAGGGGCGGGAGTGGAAATGAGCAGTTCTTC,CSARGGSGNEQFF
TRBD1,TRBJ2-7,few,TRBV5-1,TGCGCCAGCAGCGGGGACAGATACGAGCAGTACTTC,CASSGDRYEQYF